These 31 T cell receptor beta chains originate from one sample sequenced in a study of blood T cell repertoires in COVID-19. Generated by immunoSEQ multiplex PCR, the TCRdb table keeps only in-frame clones and is missing some. The table lists around 300,000 clones, 87% of them singletons. Specimen: PBMCs or T cells enriched from blood (not recorded which). The receptors here all came from a woman aged 25 to 39 who had recovered from COVID-19.

This chain's CDR3 is CASSLWGGYEQYF. Written as DNA, the CDR3 is TGTGCCAGCAGCTTGTGGGGGGGCTACGAGCAGTACTTC. The chain has TRBV5-6 and TRBJ2-7; 7 positions match TRBD2. Germline values: CDR1 SGHDT, CDR2 YYEEEE. V dropped 1 base and J dropped 3; count of bases not matched to a gene: 1. The CDR3 covers 13 residues.

The CDR3 sequence is CASSGNRNNEQFF. The CDR3 DNA reads as TGTGCCAGCAGCGGGAACAGGAACAATGAGCAGTTCTTC. V and J are TRBV9 and TRBJ2-1, with D possibly TRBD1 on 5 matching bases. The CDR3 has 13 amino acids. Trimming pared 3 bases from V and 5 bases from J, leaving 9 bases between. CDR1 and CDR2 from the germline V gene are SGDLS and YYNGEE.

J is TRBJ2-5 and V is TRBV7-8; D remains unclear. Germline V CDR1 and CDR2: SGHVS, FQNEAQ. The CDR3 has 13 amino acids. Deletions cut 2 bases from V and 1 base from J, with 5 bases between. CDR3 in amino acids: CASSLRLQETQYF. Here the CDR3 DNA reads TGTGCCAGCAGCTTAAGACTCCAAGAGACCCAGTACTTC.

The V call is TRBV7-9, the J call TRBJ1-5; 8 positions match TRBD1. This CDR3 comprises 17 residues. Per the germline V gene, CDR1 is SEHNR and CDR2 is FQNEAQ (reference sequence). The V gene end was trimmed by 1 base and the J gene end by 0 bases; junction bases not matched to a gene: 5. CDR3 nucleotide sequence: TGTGCCAGCAGCTTAGAGGACAGGGTGTATAGCAATCAGCCCCAGCATTTT. Its translation: CASSLEDRVYSNQPQHF.

The gene calls are TRBV19 and TRBJ1-4, with D possibly TRBD1 on 6 matching bases. CDR1 and CDR2 (germline): LNHDA, SQIVND (reference sequence). The CDR3 is 14 amino acids. The V gene lost 3 bases and the J gene lost 3 bases, with 8 bases spanning the gap. The chain's CDR3 is CASSMAGANEKLFF. The DNA for the CDR3 is TGTGCCAGTAGTATGGCAGGGGCTAATGAAAAACTGTTTTTT.

As regards this clone: One end of the junction does not line up with germline, which may come from a read error. This chain joins TRBV6-5 and TRBJ2-7; 7 bases map to TRBD1. The CDR3 is made up of 13 amino acids. The V gene's germline CDR1 is MNHEY and CDR2 SVGAGI. CDR3 sequence reads: CASSFEGETGRGF. CDR3 nucleotide sequence: TGTGCCAGCAGTTTCGAGGGGGAGACAGGGAGAGGCTTC.

The chain has TRBV6-5 and TRBJ2-2, with D hard to call. The CDR3 has 13 residues. Germline V gene sequence: CDR1 MNHEY, CDR2 SVGAGI. Trimming cost V 7 bases and J 4 bases, with 10 bases left between them. The CDR3 protein is CASTPVATGELFF. The CDR3 region has the DNA TGTGCCAGCACCCCTGTGGCCACCGGGGAGCTGTTTTTT.

The rearrangement uses TRBV2 and TRBJ1-6; D call uncertain. Germline V gene data show CDR1 as SNHLY and CDR2 as FYNNEI. The length of the CDR3 is 14 residues. Trimming cost V 7 bases and J 6 bases, with 13 bases left between them. Written as DNA, the CDR3 is TGTGCCAGCACTTCAAGACGGAGTAATTCACCCCTCCACTTT. This encodes CASTSRRSNSPLHF.

The DNA for the CDR3 is TGTGCCAGCAGCCCTGGACTAGCGATCCACACAGATACGCAGTATTTT. Protein product: CASSPGLAIHTDTQYF. The genes are TRBV28 and TRBJ2-3; 9 bases agree with TRBD2. From germline, CDR1 is MDHEN and CDR2 SYDVKM. J was trimmed by 2 bases and V by 6 bases; bases with no gene match: 9. This CDR3 spans 16 amino acids.

This sequence joins TRBV12-3 or TRBV12-4 and TRBJ1-1, with D maybe TRBD1 (6 bases). Trimming removed 4 bases at V and 3 bases at J, with 9 bases between. The CDR3 runs to 13 residues. CDR3 sequence reads: CASSSQGHTEAFF. DNA for the CDR3: TGTGCCAGCAGTTCGCAGGGGCACACTGAAGCTTTCTTT.

V usage is TRBV6-5 and J usage is TRBJ1-1; TRBD1 is a possible D gene (5 bases). V lost 1 base and J 0 bases, leaving 12 bases between the germline ends. Germline V gene lookup returns CDR1 MNHEY and CDR2 SVGAGI. The CDR3 consists of 16 residues. CDR3 sequence: CASSYLAGPMNTEAFF. CDR3 coding DNA: TGTGCCAGCAGTTACTTGGCAGGGCCTATGAACACTGAAGCTTTCTTT.

This chain connects TRBV9 to TRBJ2-1, with 8 nucleotides matching TRBD1. CDR3 length: 15 amino acids. V lost 4 bases to trimming and J lost 8 bases; unmatched junction nucleotides: 11. Germline CDR1 reads SGDLS; CDR2 reads YYNGEE. In DNA, the CDR3 is TGTGCCAGCAGCTTGGGGCAGGGGGCAGGATATGAGCAGTTCTTC. This translates into CASSLGQGAGYEQFF. The variable domain in full, with the rest retrieved from reference TRBV9 and TRBJ2-1, is DSGVTQTPKHLITATGQRVTLRCSPRSGDLSVYWYQQSLDQGLQFLIQYYNGEERAKGNILERFSAQQFPDLHSELNLSSLELGDSALYFCASSLGQGAGYEQFFGPGTRLTVL.

The CDR3 protein is CSARQGSYEQYF. As DNA, the CDR3 is TGCAGCGCCCGACAGGGATCCTACGAGCAGTACTTC. The chain uses TRBV29-1 and TRBJ2-7; 7 nucleotides match TRBD1. CDR1 is SQVTM and CDR2 is ANQGSEA in the germline V gene. This CDR3 comprises 12 residues. Losses at the gene ends were 7 bases for V and 1 base for J; bases not matched to a gene: 4.

The chain employs TRBV11-2 and TRBJ1-1, with a weak D call TRBD1 (6 bases). CDR1 and CDR2 from the germline V gene are SGHAT and FQNNGV. This CDR3 has 18 residues. With 1 base removed from V and 2 bases from J, the gap between germline ends came to 20 bases. The DNA for the CDR3 is TGTGCCAGCAGCTTAGCCATAGCGGGGGGCAGGGTAAACACTGAAGCTTTCTTT. It encodes CASSLAIAGGRVNTEAFF.

The CDR3 sequence: CASRGGKDYTGELFF. CDR3 nucleotides: TGTGCCAGCAGGGGAGGGAAGGACTACACCGGGGAGCTGTTTTTT. The gene calls are TRBV9 and TRBJ2-2; 7 bases are shared with TRBD2. V dropped 5 bases and J dropped 3; count of bases not matched to a gene: 7. CDR3 length equals 15 residues. Germline V gives CDR1 SGDLS, CDR2 YYNGEE.

The chain joins TRBV5-8 to TRBJ2-3; TRBD1 is a possible D gene (5 bases). Germline-derived CDR1 and CDR2 are SGHTS and YDEGEE. The CDR3 spans 18 residues. V was trimmed by 4 bases and J by 2 bases, leaving 23 bases between them. The DNA for the CDR3 is TGTGCCAGCAGCCCGCGCATTTTCGAGACAGTTCACACAGATACGCAGTATTTT. It is translated as CASSPRIFETVHTDTQYF.

This clone has a single count. The gene calls are TRBV6-1 and TRBJ1-6; D unclear. The V gene's germline CDR1 is MNHNS and CDR2 SASEGT. This CDR3 comprises 13 residues. V dropped 1 base and J dropped 7 bases, with 5 bases sitting between them. The CDR3 DNA is TGTGCCAGCAGTGAAGTAGTGAATTCACCCCTCCACTTT. Translated: CASSEVVNSPLHF.

In its sample, this clone was seen once. The chain links TRBV19 to TRBJ2-2; TRBD2 aligns across 7 bases. Per germline, CDR1 LNHDA and CDR2 SQIVND (reference sequence). This CDR3 contains 15 residues. Trimming removed 8 bases from V and 0 bases from J; junction bases left unmatched: 6. CDR3 residues: CASRGRASNTGELFF. CDR3 sequence (DNA): TGTGCCAGTCGTGGGAGGGCATCGAACACCGGGGAGCTGTTTTTT. The entire variable domain, with the rest obtained from reference TRBV19 and TRBJ2-2, is as follows: DGGITQSPKYLFRKEGQNVTLSCEQNLNHDAMYWYRQDPGQGLRLIYYSQIVNDFQKGDIAEGYSVSREKKESFPLTVTSAQKNPTAFYLCASRGRASNTGELFFGEGSRLTVL.

V is TRBV7-2 and J is TRBJ2-7, with 8 positions matching TRBD1. The length of the CDR3 is 16 residues. The V and J ends lost 4 bases and 1 base, in that order; junction bases with no gene match: 9. CDR1 and CDR2 (germline): SGHTA, FQGNSA. The CDR3 is CASSYDRDRNSYEQYF. The CDR3 DNA reads TGTGCCAGCAGCTATGACCGGGACAGGAATTCCTACGAGCAGTACTTC.

This chain links TRBV14 with TRBJ2-7; possible D gene TRBD1, 6 bases. Between the trimmed V and J ends, which lost 3 bases and 2 bases, there was a span of 17 bases. CDR1 SGHDN and CDR2 FVKESK come from the germline V gene. The CDR3 contains 16 residues. CDR3 sequence (DNA): TGTGCCAGCAGCCAGGGGTGGCAGGGGTATCCCTACGAGCAGTACTTC. The encoded protein is CASSQGWQGYPYEQYF.

The chain is built from TRBV5-8 and TRBJ2-1, with TRBD1 matching over 8 bases. CDR3 size: 13 residues. From germline, CDR1 is SGHTS and CDR2 YDEGEE. V shed 4 bases and J 9 bases; nucleotides not matched to a gene: 6. DNA for the CDR3: TGTGCCAGCAGCCCCCTGGACAGGGTTGAGCAGTTCTTC. Protein: CASSPLDRVEQFF.

The chain carries TRBV6-5 and TRBJ1-2; D not resolved. Germline-derived CDR1 and CDR2 are MNHEY and SVGAGI. Trimming removed 2 bases at V and 8 bases at J, with 21 bases between. The CDR3 totals 16 residues. In DNA form, the CDR3 reads TGTGCCAGCAGTTACGACCTCAGAGGGAAGGGTAGGGGCTACACCTTC. Translating gives CASSYDLRGKGRGYTF.

The chain combines TRBV6-6 with TRBJ2-7, with 8 positions matching TRBD1. This CDR3 region has 14 residues. CDR1 and CDR2 (germline): MNHNY, SVGAGI (reference sequence). The J segment lost 3 bases and the V segment lost 7 bases, leaving 8 bases of the junction unmatched. The CDR3 DNA is TGTGCCAGCAAGGTGACAGGGGAGAGCTACGAGCAGTACTTC. Its protein product is CASKVTGESYEQYF.

The rearrangement joins TRBV20-1 to TRBJ2-7; D remains unclear. Germline CDR1 DFQATT, CDR2 SNEGSKA (reference sequence). Trimming cost V 3 bases and J 2 bases, with 11 bases left between them. The CDR3 has 13 amino acids. The DNA of the CDR3 is TGCAGTGCTAGTTCCGGAGAAGCCTACGAGCAGTACTTC. This gives the protein CSASSGEAYEQYF.

The chain has TRBV6-5 and TRBJ1-2; 9 bases agree with TRBD1. This CDR3 region has 14 residues. The germline V gene encodes CDR1 MNHEY and CDR2 SVGAGI. V lost 4 bases to trimming and J lost 7 bases; unmatched junction nucleotides: 7. The DNA of the CDR3 is TGTGCCAGCAGTTTTACAGGGGGCGTCGGTGGCTACACCTTC. Amino acids: CASSFTGGVGGYTF.

This clone occurred a few times. V and J are TRBV6-1 and TRBJ1-4, with 9 bases fitting TRBD1. The V gene's germline CDR1 is MNHNS and CDR2 SASEGT. This CDR3 is built from 16 residues. V shed 1 base, J shed 8 bases, and the junction held 8 bases outside the gene matches. DNA of the CDR3: TGTGCCAGCAGTGAAGTTTCCGGGACAGGGAAGGAAAAACTGTTTTTT. Translated: CASSEVSGTGKEKLFF.

The chain employs TRBV7-2 and TRBJ1-5; TRBD1 might be the D (5 bases). Germline V gene data show CDR1 as SGHTA and CDR2 as FQGNSA. This CDR3 has 15 amino acids. Trimming shortened V by 4 bases and J by 5 bases, and 15 bases separated the two germline ends. The CDR3 loop reads CASSSGRVGDQPQHF. The CDR3 DNA follows: TGTGCCAGCAGCTCGGGCAGGGTAGGGGATCAGCCCCAGCATTTT.

The chain is built from TRBV10-3 and TRBJ2-2; a weak D match, TRBD1 (5 bases). The germline CDR1 and CDR2 sequences are ENHRY and SYGVKD. V was clipped by 11 bases and J by 6 bases, with 13 bases between them. This CDR3 spans 12 amino acids. The CDR3 sequence: CAGQGSPGELFF. The CDR3 DNA sequence: TGTGCCGGCCAGGGCTCGCCCGGGGAGCTGTTTTTT.

The rearrangement joins TRBV11-2 to TRBJ1-5; 10 bases match TRBD1. CDR3 length: 15 amino acids. J lost 5 bases, V lost 6 bases, and 7 bases had no gene match. Germline V lookup: CDR1 SGHAT, CDR2 FQNNGV. CDR3 protein: CASSLGQGFDQPQHF. The CDR3 DNA follows: TGTGCCAGCAGTTTGGGACAGGGGTTCGATCAGCCCCAGCATTTT.

The rearrangement links TRBV19 to TRBJ2-2; D not resolved. V dropped 2 bases and J dropped 7 bases, with 8 bases sitting between them. The CDR3 consists of 13 residues. The germline V gene encodes CDR1 LNHDA and CDR2 SQIVND (reference sequence). The CDR3 bases are TGTGCCAGTAGTATATCCTTTATCGGGGAGCTGTTTTTT. Its translation: CASSISFIGELFF.

The chain links TRBV5-4 to TRBJ1-1, with 7 bases identical to TRBD1. The CDR3 runs to 14 residues. Germline assignment: CDR1 SGHNT and CDR2 YYREEE (reference sequence). V lost 6 bases and J lost 4; bases outside the gene matches: 9. CDR3 amino acids: CASTATGMSTEAFF. CDR3 in DNA: TGTGCCAGCACCGCGACAGGGATGAGCACTGAAGCTTTCTTT.